This T cell receptor beta chain is from a study of T cells expressing NK-cell markers (dated by TCRdb to the early 2020s). Turning to the overall study: In sorted CD3+CD56+NKG2C+, CD3+CD56+NKG2C- and CD3+CD56-NKG2C+ T-cell subsets from several donors, TCR beta-chain repertoires were profiled. Among the eight sequenced donors, only one was HCMV-seronegative, while the other seven were HCMV-seropositive. Randomly selected healthy volunteers, three men and five women, were used as the eight sequenced donors. Libraries were sequenced as 2 x 150 bp reads on Illumina HiSeq 2000/2500, MiSeq or NextSeq.

Points on this clonotype: What this receptor recognizes is not known.

Here is what the overall study found, with its caveats: In roughly 6 donors, the dominant CD3+CD56+NKG2C+ clonotypes ranked among the top 10 CD8+ clonotypes, making up roughly 1.0-8% of CD8+ T cells. It remained unclear whether the expanded NKG2C-expressing T cell clones were specific for HCMV antigens. Those dominant clonotypes were again the most abundant among CD3+CD56-NKG2C+ cells in a few donors, at roughly 25-60.1%.

Sequencing was performed on an Illumina HiSeq 2000. TCR beta cDNA libraries were made by 5'RACE template switching that added a universal primer site and unique molecular identifiers. cDNA synthesis was primed from the TCR beta constant segment, followed by two successive PCR amplification steps. The authors' analysis ran thus. MIGEC was used to demultiplex reads and group reads by UMI, and MiTCR was used to assemble and quantify clonotypes. To exclude erroneous sequences, any TCR cDNA sequence not supported by at least two reads was discarded. The tcR package was used for downstream repertoire analysis, and clonotypes were matched between fractions using CDR3 nucleotide sequence together with V segment. VDJmatch was used to annotate antigen specificity against VDJdb, with one amino acid substitution in CDR3 allowed. TCRdb reanalyzed the reads, keeping one entry per CDR3 protein sequence and omitting DNA. TCRdb, rather than the study authors, made the V and J calls. Per the sample table, the count is some 280,000 distinct CDR3 sequences. The ten largest clonotypes hold about 0.39% of the sample.

HCMV serostatus was determined by detecting HCMV-specific IgG in serum with a commercial ELISA kit. Peripheral blood mononuclear cells were isolated from blood by Ficoll density gradient centrifugation. Looking up the germline V gene (reference sequence) yields CDR1 LNHNV and CDR2 YYDKDF. From the cysteine through the phenylalanine, the CDR3 covers 19 amino acids. No DNA accompanies this entry. The source is a man between 18 and 35 years old in good health. Donor details come from another sample of the same person, matched by shared clones. The sample was blood T cells: a sorted CD56 or NKG2C T cell subset, CD4+ or CD8+ T cells, or bulk PBMC T cells (not recorded which). Here the chain combines TRBV15 and TRBJ1-1; TCRdb picks TRBD1, but there is no DNA to check that call. Here the CDR3 is given as CATSRGIRDRGLLNTEAFF.